This TCR beta chain comes out of a study of blood T cell repertoires in COVID-19. As for the study in general: Acute and convalescent COVID-19 samples came from the United States, Italy and Spain.

In the original processing: Amplification of reference gene primers provided the estimated nucleated cell counts. Profiled with immunoSEQ multiplex PCR; TCRdb holds only in-frame clones, not every one. From that table come the V and J calls and clone size; the DNA was used to work out D and trimming. Counted here are about 400,000 clones, around 90% occurring once; the ten biggest clones make up 1% to 1.5%. The clonotype comes from a man aged 35-49 years with acute or convalescent COVID-19. The source material was peripheral blood.

The CDR3 is CASSGGGLERIGNTIYF. The CDR3 DNA sequence: TGTGCCAGCAGTGGGGGAGGGCTTGAACGGATTGGAAACACCATATATTTT. The chain is built from TRBV2 and TRBJ1-3; D unresolved. Germline V gene sequence: CDR1 SNHLY, CDR2 FYNNEI. The length of the CDR3 is 17 residues. Trimming removed 4 bases at V and 3 bases at J, with 19 bases between.